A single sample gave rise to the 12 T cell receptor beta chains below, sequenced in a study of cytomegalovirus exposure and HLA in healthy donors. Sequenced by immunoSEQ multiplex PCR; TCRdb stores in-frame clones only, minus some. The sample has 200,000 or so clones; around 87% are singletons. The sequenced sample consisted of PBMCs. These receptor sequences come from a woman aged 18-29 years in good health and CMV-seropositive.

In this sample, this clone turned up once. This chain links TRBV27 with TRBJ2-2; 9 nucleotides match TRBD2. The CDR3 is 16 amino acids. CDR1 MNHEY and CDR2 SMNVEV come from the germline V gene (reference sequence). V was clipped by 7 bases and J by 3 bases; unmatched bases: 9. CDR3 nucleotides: TGTGCCAGCACCGAATTAGCGGGAGAGGACACCGGGGAGCTGTTTTTT. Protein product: CASTELAGEDTGELFF.

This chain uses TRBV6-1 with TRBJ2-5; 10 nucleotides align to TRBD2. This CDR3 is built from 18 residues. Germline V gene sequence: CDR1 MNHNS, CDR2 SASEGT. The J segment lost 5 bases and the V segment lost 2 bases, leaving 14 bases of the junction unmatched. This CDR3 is CASSEIGLAGESGETQYF. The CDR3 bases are TGTGCCAGCAGTGAAATAGGCCTAGCGGGAGAAAGTGGCGAGACCCAGTACTTC.

The DNA for the CDR3 is TGTGCCAGCAGTGGAACAGGTTTGGAAGCTTTCTTT. Protein: CASSGTGLEAFF. The V gene is TRBV6-1, the J gene TRBJ1-1; D is perhaps TRBD1 (5 bases). V was cut by 4 bases and J by 8 bases, with 11 bases left in between. This CDR3 comprises 12 residues. The germline V gene has CDR1 MNHNS and CDR2 SASEGT.

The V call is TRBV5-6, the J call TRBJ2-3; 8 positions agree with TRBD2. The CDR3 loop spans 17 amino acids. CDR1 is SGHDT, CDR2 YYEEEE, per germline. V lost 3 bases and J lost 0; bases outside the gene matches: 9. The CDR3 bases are TGTGCCAGCAGCTGGGGGGTACTAGCGGTTAGCACAGATACGCAGTATTTT. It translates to CASSWGVLAVSTDTQYF.

Here the CDR3 reads CASSPPSRFGNEQFF. CDR3 DNA: TGTGCCAGCTCACCACCCTCGCGATTCGGGAATGAGCAGTTCTTC. The rearrangement joins TRBV18 to TRBJ2-1; D is ambiguous. Between the trimmed V and J ends, which lost 0 bases and 7 bases, there was a span of 13 bases. The length of the CDR3 is 15 residues. CDR1 and CDR2 from the germline V gene are KGHSH and LQKENI.

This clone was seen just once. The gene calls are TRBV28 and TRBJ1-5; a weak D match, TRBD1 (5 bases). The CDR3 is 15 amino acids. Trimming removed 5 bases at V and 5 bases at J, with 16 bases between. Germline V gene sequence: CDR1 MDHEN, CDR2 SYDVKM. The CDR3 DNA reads TGTGCCAGCAGTCCAGGGTGGTCAATGGATCAGCCCCAGCATTTT. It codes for CASSPGWSMDQPQHF.

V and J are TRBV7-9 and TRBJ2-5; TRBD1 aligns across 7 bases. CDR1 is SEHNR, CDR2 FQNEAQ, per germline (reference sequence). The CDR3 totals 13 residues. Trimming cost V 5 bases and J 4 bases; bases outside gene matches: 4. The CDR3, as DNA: TGTGCCAGCAGCCCGACAGGGACAGAGACCCAGTACTTC. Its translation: CASSPTGTETQYF.

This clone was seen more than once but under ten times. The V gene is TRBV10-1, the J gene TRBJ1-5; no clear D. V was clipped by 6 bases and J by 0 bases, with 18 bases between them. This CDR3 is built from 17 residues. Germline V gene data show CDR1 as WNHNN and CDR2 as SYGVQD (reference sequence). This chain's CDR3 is CASSDQRAVDSNQPQHF. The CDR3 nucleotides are TGCGCCAGCAGCGACCAGAGGGCAGTGGATAGCAATCAGCCCCAGCATTTT.

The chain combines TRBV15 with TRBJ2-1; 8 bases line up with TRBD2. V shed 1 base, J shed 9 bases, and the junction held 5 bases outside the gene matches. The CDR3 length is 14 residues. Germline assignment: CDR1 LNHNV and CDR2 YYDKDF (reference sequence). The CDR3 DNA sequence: TGTGCCACCAGCAGAGTGTTCAGCGGGGGTGAGCAGTTCTTC. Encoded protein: CATSRVFSGGEQFF.

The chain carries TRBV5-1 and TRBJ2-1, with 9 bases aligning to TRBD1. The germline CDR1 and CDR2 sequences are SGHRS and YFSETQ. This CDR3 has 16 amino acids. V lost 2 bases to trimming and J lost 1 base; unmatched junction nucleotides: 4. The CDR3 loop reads CASSLIGQGSYNEQFF. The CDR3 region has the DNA TGCGCCAGCAGCTTAATAGGACAGGGGTCCTACAATGAGCAGTTCTTC.

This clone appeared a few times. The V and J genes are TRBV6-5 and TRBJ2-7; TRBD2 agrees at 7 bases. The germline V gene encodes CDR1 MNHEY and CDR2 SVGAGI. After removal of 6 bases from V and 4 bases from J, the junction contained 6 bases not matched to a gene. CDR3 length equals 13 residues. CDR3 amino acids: CASSLGRPYEQYF. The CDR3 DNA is TGTGCCAGCAGCCTCGGGAGGCCTTACGAGCAGTACTTC.

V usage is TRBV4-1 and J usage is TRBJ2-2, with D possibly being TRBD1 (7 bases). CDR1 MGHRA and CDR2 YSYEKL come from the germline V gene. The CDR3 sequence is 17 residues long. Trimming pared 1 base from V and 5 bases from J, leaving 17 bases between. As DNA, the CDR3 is TGCGCCAGCAGCCAAGTGCACACAGGGGCGGGAACCGGGGAGCTGTTTTTT. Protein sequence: CASSQVHTGAGTGELFF.